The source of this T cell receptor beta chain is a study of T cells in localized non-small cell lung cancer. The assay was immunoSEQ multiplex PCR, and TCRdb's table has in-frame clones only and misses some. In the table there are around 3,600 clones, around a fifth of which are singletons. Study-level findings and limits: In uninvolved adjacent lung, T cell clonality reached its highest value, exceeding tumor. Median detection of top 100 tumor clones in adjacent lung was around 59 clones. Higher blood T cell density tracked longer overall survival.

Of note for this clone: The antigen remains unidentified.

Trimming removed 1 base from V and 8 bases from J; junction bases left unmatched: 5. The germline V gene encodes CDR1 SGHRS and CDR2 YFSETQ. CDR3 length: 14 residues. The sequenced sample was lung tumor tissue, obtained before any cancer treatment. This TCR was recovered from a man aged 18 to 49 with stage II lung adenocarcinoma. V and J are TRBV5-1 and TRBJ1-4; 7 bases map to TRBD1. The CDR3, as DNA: TGCGCCAGCAGCTTGACCAGGGGGGAGGAAAAACTGTTTTTT. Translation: CASSLTRGEEKLFF.